A selection of T cell receptor beta chains follows, all from one sample in a study of cytomegalovirus exposure and HLA in healthy donors. TCRdb's table, derived via immunoSEQ multiplex PCR, lists solely in-frame clones and lacks some. This table holds 95,000 to 100,000 clones, about 80% found once. The specimen sequenced was PBMCs. All receptors come from a man aged 35 to 55 in good health and CMV-seronegative. Both conserved end residues are trimmed from each CDR3. D genes are given only for firm matches.

V: TRBV7-8
D: -
J: TRBJ2-2
CDR3: ASSSSQGLGELF

V: TRBV7-2
D: TRBD2
J: TRBJ2-1
CDR3: ASSLAWASGYNEQF

V: TRBV19
D: -
J: TRBJ2-1
CDR3: ASSNTGINEQF

V: TRBV4-2
D: -
J: TRBJ1-4
CDR3: ASSHRQDEKLF

V: TRBV7-8
D: -
J: TRBJ2-1
CDR3: ASSFPASGTGEQF

V: TRBV19
D: -
J: TRBJ1-3
CDR3: ASGRHQSSGNTIY

V: TRBV5-6
D: TRBD1
J: TRBJ2-5
CDR3: ASSFDRAMGETQY

V: TRBV7-9
D: -
J: TRBJ2-2
CDR3: SSSLGGVRATGELF

V: TRBV11-2
D: TRBD2
J: TRBJ2-7
CDR3: ATAGGYEQY

V: TRBV7-2
D: TRBD1
J: TRBJ1-5
CDR3: ASSLGQTQPQH

V: TRBV5-6
D: -
J: TRBJ2-7
CDR3: ASSFRSGSSYEQY

V: TRBV27
D: TRBD1
J: TRBJ1-1
CDR3: ASSPYAGTGYEMNTEAF

V: TRBV13
D: -
J: TRBJ1-2
CDR3: ASSLRGIQGYT

V: TRBV28
D: TRBD1
J: TRBJ2-3
CDR3: ASSRDSGTDTDTQY

V: TRBV10-3
D: TRBD2
J: TRBJ2-3
CDR3: AASMTSGVSDTQY

V: TRBV30
D: -
J: TRBJ2-5
CDR3: AWDPRRGTGETQY

V: TRBV19
D: TRBD1
J: TRBJ1-1
CDR3: ASSETGGWNTEAF

V: TRBV7-8
D: TRBD2
J: TRBJ2-3
CDR3: ASSSGTSGTSGTQY

V: TRBV6-5
D: -
J: TRBJ2-2
CDR3: ASSYVGFTGELF

V: TRBV14
D: TRBD2
J: TRBJ2-2
CDR3: ASSQVRRGTNTGELF

V: TRBV27
D: TRBD2
J: TRBJ2-7
CDR3: ASSLGTNYEQY

V: TRBV19
D: TRBD1
J: TRBJ1-5
CDR3: ASSRAQGGTYVNQPQH

V: TRBV5-6
D: -
J: TRBJ2-5
CDR3: ASSLQETQY

V: TRBV6-5
D: -
J: TRBJ1-1
CDR3: ATHRHRQNTEAF

V: TRBV5-1
D: -
J: TRBJ1-1
CDR3: ASSPGLWAEAF

V: TRBV19
D: -
J: TRBJ2-1
CDR3: ASTIQGHNEQF

V: TRBV11-2
D: -
J: TRBJ1-4
CDR3: ASSLGGGPATNEKLF

V: TRBV2
D: -
J: TRBJ1-4
CDR3: ASNPNGGGFEKLF

V: TRBV19
D: TRBD1
J: TRBJ1-1
CDR3: ASSEWDRGLPEAF

V: TRBV27
D: -
J: TRBJ1-2
CDR3: ASSLSSGIYGYT

V: TRBV6-5
D: -
J: TRBJ2-1
CDR3: ASSDNRVNEQF

V: TRBV9
D: TRBD1
J: TRBJ1-2
CDR3: ASSVMGTGSYGYT

V: TRBV2
D: TRBD2
J: TRBJ2-2
CDR3: ARGLAEGTGELF

V: TRBV6-1
D: -
J: TRBJ1-2
CDR3: ASSEMGAPDYGYT

V: TRBV28
D: TRBD1
J: TRBJ1-5
CDR3: ASYPGGQGAIQPQH

V: TRBV10-1
D: -
J: TRBJ1-1
CDR3: ASRDSMNTEAF

V: TRBV5-4
D: TRBD2
J: TRBJ2-3
CDR3: ASSPSGRVGDTQY

V: TRBV15
D: -
J: TRBJ2-5
CDR3: ATSRDRGGETQY

V: TRBV4-3
D: TRBD1
J: TRBJ2-7
CDR3: ASSQGGGTGVYEQY

V: TRBV9
D: TRBD2
J: TRBJ2-3
CDR3: ASSVRPGLARDTQY

V: TRBV7-2
D: -
J: TRBJ2-7
CDR3: ASSLVATGGEQY

V: TRBV9
D: -
J: TRBJ2-6
CDR3: ASSVGGSGANVLT

V: TRBV7-9
D: -
J: TRBJ2-7
CDR3: ASSLLEIPSSYEQY

V: TRBV30
D: -
J: TRBJ1-1
CDR3: AWSVPGPRGEAF

V: TRBV6-1
D: -
J: TRBJ2-1
CDR3: ASIRTDAPNNEQF

V: TRBV21-1
D: -
J: TRBJ2-3
CDR3: ASSGLTKGRADTQY

V: TRBV9
D: TRBD2
J: TRBJ2-5
CDR3: ASSVAPAGGQGVETQY

V: TRBV7-9
D: -
J: TRBJ2-7
CDR3: ASSGDIGNEQY

V: TRBV28
D: -
J: TRBJ2-7
CDR3: ASSRLGDNNYEQY

V: TRBV6-5
D: TRBD1
J: TRBJ1-2
CDR3: ASRPPGGLWYGYT

V: TRBV29-1
D: -
J: TRBJ2-2
CDR3: SVTGWDTGELF

V: TRBV5-6
D: -
J: TRBJ1-3
CDR3: ASSFGLSSGNTIY

V: TRBV7-8
D: TRBD2
J: TRBJ2-1
CDR3: ASSLEGLAGAYNEQF

V: TRBV7-2
D: -
J: TRBJ2-5
CDR3: ASSLGGHGETQY

V: TRBV7-2
D: -
J: TRBJ2-5
CDR3: ASSLARLSVQETQY